These T cell receptor beta chains were read from a single sample in a study of cytomegalovirus exposure and HLA in healthy donors. Libraries were prepared by immunoSEQ multiplex PCR; TCRdb keeps only in-frame clonotypes and omits some of them. The sample yields roughly 200,000 clones, around 80% seen once. Sequencing was performed on PBMCs. These TCRs come from a woman aged 55-69 years in good health and CMV-seropositive. Each CDR3 is given with its conserved first and last residue. A D gene is named only where the DNA matches it firmly. Some rows have no size entry. The others give once, few or many, or a class for an expanded clone.

abundance,v_gene,j_gene,d_gene,CDR3nt,CDR3aa
.,TRBV6-1,TRBJ1-1,.,TGTGCCATCACCGGGAGTGCCGGGAACACTGAAGCTTTCTTT,CAITGSAGNTEAFF
.,TRBV6-5,TRBJ1-4,.,TGTGCCAGCAGACGAACGAGGGTCGAAAAACTGTTTTTT,CASRRTRVEKLFF
few,TRBV7-9,TRBJ1-4,TRBD1,TGTGCCAGCAGCTTCGGACAGGGGATGGGAGAAAAACTGTTTTTT,CASSFGQGMGEKLFF
.,TRBV6-1,TRBJ1-2,.,TGTGCCAGCAGTGAAAATTGGGGGGGTGATGGCTACACCTTC,CASSENWGGDGYTF
.,TRBV7-2,TRBJ1-5,.,TGTGCCAGCAGCTTAGAGGGGCTTCAGCCCCAGCATTTT,CASSLEGLQPQHF
.,TRBV4-2,TRBJ1-6,.,TGTGCCAGCAGCCAAGATGCGGCAGGGTCATATAATTCACCCCTCCACTTT,CASSQDAAGSYNSPLHF
.,TRBV2,TRBJ2-1,.,TGTGCCAGCAGTAAATCTAGCTCCTCCTACAATGAGCAGTTCTTC,CASSKSSSSYNEQFF
.,TRBV6-4,TRBJ2-1,.,TGTGCCAGCAGCGCTGACGGGAGCTCCTACAATGAGCAGTTCTTC,CASSADGSSYNEQFF
.,TRBV6-6,TRBJ2-7,.,TGTGCCAGCACCCAGGGACACGGAGCCTACGAGCAGTACTTC,CASTQGHGAYEQYF
.,TRBV7-9,TRBJ2-2,TRBD2,TGTGCCAGCAGCTTAGGAGAGGGCGGGAGTTGGAATATCGGGGAGCTGTTTTTT,CASSLGEGGSWNIGELFF
.,TRBV4-1,TRBJ1-6,.,TGCGCCAGCAGCCAAGAGGGGCGGCCGAGCTCCTATAATTCACCCCTCCACTTT,CASSQEGRPSSYNSPLHF
.,TRBV7-2,TRBJ2-1,.,TGTGCCAGCAGCTTAGGACAGTTCTACAATGAGCAGTTCTTC,CASSLGQFYNEQFF
.,TRBV28,TRBJ1-1,TRBD1,TGTGCCAGCAGTCTTGCGGACAGGAGAAACACTGAAGCTTTCTTT,CASSLADRRNTEAFF
.,TRBV30,TRBJ2-5,.,TGTGCCTGGACGGGCCCAGGGAAAGAGACCCAGTACTTC,CAWTGPGKETQYF
.,TRBV5-1,TRBJ1-1,.,TGCGCCAGCAGCCGAGGACAGTCGAACACTGAAGCTTTCTTT,CASSRGQSNTEAFF
once,TRBV9,TRBJ2-3,TRBD2,TGTGCCAGCAGCGTGGGGACTAGCGGGGGGTACACAGATACGCAGTATTTT,CASSVGTSGGYTDTQYF
.,TRBV11-2,TRBJ2-5,.,TGTGCCAGCAGCCCACGACAGCAAGAGACCCAGTACTTC,CASSPRQQETQYF
.,TRBV5-1,TRBJ1-2,TRBD1,TGCGCCAGCAGCTGGGAGAATCTGGGACAGGGCCATGGCTACACCTTC,CASSWENLGQGHGYTF
.,TRBV5-4,TRBJ1-1,TRBD1,TGTGCCAGCAGCACCAGGGGGTTGAACACTGAAGCTTTCTTT,CASSTRGLNTEAFF
.,TRBV4-1,TRBJ2-7,.,TGCGCCAGCAGCCTAGGGGGCGAGCAGTACTTC,CASSLGGEQYF
.,TRBV10-3,TRBJ2-2,.,TGTGCCATCAGCCGGGACAAACCGGCGAACACCGGGGAGCTGTTTTTT,CAISRDKPANTGELFF
.,TRBV18,TRBJ2-7,TRBD1,TGTGCCAGCTCACCACCGTCAGGGGACAGCGAGCAGTACTTC,CASSPPSGDSEQYF
.,TRBV10-1,TRBJ2-3,.,TGCGCTAGCAGTGCTAGCACAGGGACGTACACAGATACGCAGTATTTT,CASSASTGTYTDTQYF
few,TRBV5-5,TRBJ2-1,TRBD2,TGTGCCAGCAGCTTGGAAGGGCGGGAGGGCCCTAATGAGCAGTTCTTC,CASSLEGREGPNEQFF
once,TRBV9,TRBJ2-1,TRBD2,TGTGCCAGCAGTCTAGCGGGGTACTCCTACAATGAGCAGTTCTTC,CASSLAGYSYNEQFF
.,TRBV7-2,TRBJ2-3,.,TGTGCCAGCAGCTTATCCAGGGTTGGCACAGATACGCAGTATTTT,CASSLSRVGTDTQYF
.,TRBV5-1,TRBJ2-5,.,TGCGCCAGCAGCACTTCGACAGTCCAAGAGACCCAGTACTTC,CASSTSTVQETQYF
few,TRBV6-4,TRBJ2-2,.,TGTGCCAGCAGTGTGGGCACTGGGGAGCTGTTTTTT,CASSVGTGELFF
.,TRBV5-5,TRBJ2-7,.,TGTGCCAGCAGCTTGACAGGGAACTACGAGCAGTACTTC,CASSLTGNYEQYF
few,TRBV2,TRBJ1-1,.,TGTGCCAGCAGCCCTAGGGGGATCACTGAAGCTTTCTTT,CASSPRGITEAFF
few,TRBV28,TRBJ2-2,TRBD2,TGTGCCACCTATCGGGGGGTAGCCACCGGGGAGCTGTTTTTT,CATYRGVATGELFF
.,TRBV28,TRBJ1-3,.,TGTGCCAGCAGTTTCACCGGGAATGGAAACACCATATATTTT,CASSFTGNGNTIYF
few,TRBV7-8,TRBJ2-7,.,TGTGCCAGCAGCTTGGACAGCCCCTCCTACGAGCAGTACTTC,CASSLDSPSYEQYF
.,TRBV5-4,TRBJ1-4,.,TGTGCCAGCAGCTTGGAGCCAGGGTTTGGGGAAAAACTGTTTTTT,CASSLEPGFGEKLFF
.,TRBV5-5,TRBJ1-5,TRBD1,TGTGCCAGCAGCCCTACAGGGGGCGGAGATCAGCCCCAGCATTTT,CASSPTGGGDQPQHF
.,TRBV9,TRBJ2-6,TRBD2,TGTGCCAGCAGCGCGGGTCTAGCGGGAGGGCCTGGGGCCAACGTCCTGACTTTC,CASSAGLAGGPGANVLTF
few,TRBV28,TRBJ2-7,TRBD2,TGTGCCAGCTTAGCGGGGGCGGCTCTTTACGAGCAGTACTTC,CASLAGAALYEQYF